These 6 T cell receptor beta chains were all obtained from the same sample, sequenced in a study of blood T cell repertoires in COVID-19. Here immunoSEQ multiplex PCR was the method, and the copy in TCRdb shows in-frame clones only, minus some. The table lists about 120,000 clones, around 82% of them singletons, with 9% to 13% in the top ten. The specimen sequenced was peripheral blood. Receptor source: a human donor in a cohort sampled during active COVID-19.

The chain has TRBV6-5 and TRBJ1-6, with D unresolved. Trimming shortened V by 7 bases and J by 9 bases, and 13 bases separated the two germline ends. This CDR3 has 13 residues. Per germline, CDR1 MNHEY and CDR2 SVGAGI. In DNA, the CDR3 is TGTGCCAGCACGGTAGCGGTGACTTCACCCCTCCACTTT. Protein sequence: CASTVAVTSPLHF.

As to this clone: A much larger clone differs from this one at a single base, so this may be a read error. The same CDR3 is also encoded by other DNA sequences in this sample. The rearrangement joins TRBV3-1 (or the pseudogene TRBV3-2) to TRBJ2-7, with 11 bases lining up with TRBD2. Germline CDR1 reads LGHDT; CDR2 reads YNNKEL (reference sequence). The CDR3 loop spans 15 amino acids. The CDR3 here is CARSQVAGGRVEQYF. CDR3 in DNA: TGTGCCCGCAGCCAAGTAGCGGGGGGGCGGGTAGAGCAGTACTTC.

This chain joins TRBV6-5 and TRBJ2-2, with a weak D call TRBD1 (6 bases). The CDR3 extends over 16 amino acids. Germline loops: CDR1 MNHEY, CDR2 SVGAGI. Trimming removed 0 bases from V and 5 bases from J, with 13 bases in between. DNA of the CDR3: TGTGCCAGCAGTTACTCGATCGCCAGGGGAACCGGGGAGCTGTTTTTT. Residues: CASSYSIARGTGELFF.

This chain joins TRBV3-1 (or the pseudogene TRBV3-2) and TRBJ2-2, with 9 bases lining up with TRBD2. V shed 1 base and J 5 bases; nucleotides not matched to a gene: 2. The CDR3 is made up of 15 amino acids. Germline CDR1 and CDR2: LGHDT and YNNKEL (reference sequence). DNA of the CDR3: TGTGCCAGCAGCCAAGGCGGGGGGGGGACCGGGGAGCTGTTTTTT. This sequence encodes CASSQGGGGTGELFF.

The chain joins TRBV19 to TRBJ2-7, with D possibly matching TRBD1 (5 bases). CDR3 length: 15 residues. Germline V lookup: CDR1 LNHDA, CDR2 SQIVND (reference sequence). Trimming left V 4 bases short and J 0 bases short, with 13 bases between. The CDR3 reads CASSNRFPPSYEQYF. The CDR3 nucleotides are TGTGCCAGTAGTAACAGGTTCCCTCCCTCCTACGAGCAGTACTTC.

Note on this clone: An end of the junction differs from the germline gene, which may be a read error. The chain carries TRBV7-7 and TRBJ2-7; 8 nucleotides align to TRBD1. CDR1 SSHAT and CDR2 FNYEAQ come from the germline V gene (reference sequence). This CDR3 has 14 amino acids. The CDR3 coding sequence is TGTGCTAGCAGCGCCGGGCAGGGGGCCCACGAGCAGTACTTC. This gives the protein CASSAGQGAHEQYF.